This entry is about one TCR beta chain. The study ran its PCR with 60 Vbeta and 13 Jbeta primers. Method: immunoSEQ multiplex PCR; TCRdb's copy keeps in-frame clones and lacks some. The repertoire holds approximately 190,000 clones, with roughly 80% as singletons. The data were obtained in a study of cytomegalovirus exposure and HLA in healthy donors. This receptor was taken from a man in his forties in good health and CMV-seropositive. Sequences were obtained from PBMCs.

The CDR3 loop is CAWRPRGQGFQPQHF. As DNA, the CDR3 is TGTGCCTGGAGGCCTCGGGGACAGGGGTTCCAGCCCCAGCATTTT. V and J are TRBV30 and TRBJ1-5; 10 bases match TRBD1. Looked up from germline, CDR1 is GTSNPN and CDR2 is SVGIG (reference sequence). CDR3 size: 15 residues. The J segment lost 7 bases and the V segment lost 3 bases, leaving 9 bases of the junction unmatched. Together with reference TRBV30 and TRBJ1-5, the CDR3 gives the full variable domain: SQTIHQWPATLVQPVGSPLSLECTVEGTSNPNLYWYRQAAGRGLQLLFYSVGIGQISSEVPQNLSASRPQDRQFILSSKKLLLSDSGFYLCAWRPRGQGFQPQHFGDGTRLSIL.